The entry below describes one TCR beta chain. Antigen: not known. Pooling covered second doses at about 4 or about 12 weeks. These data are taken from a study of T cell responses to AZD1222 COVID-19 vaccine. Study-level results: There were vaccine-associated CD4 TCRs across spike, dominant at 160-218 and 743-854. Unmutated variant regions reportedly attract nearly half of all spike-specific TCRs.

Assay used: immunoSEQ multiplex PCR; TCRdb lists only in-frame clones, some missing. Seen here are about 52,000 clones, around 90% observed once, and the top ten hold roughly 2.6%. Germline V gene lookup returns CDR1 MNHNS and CDR2 SASEGT. Deletions cut 0 bases from V and 5 bases from J, with 10 bases between. There are 14 residues in the CDR3. The chain employs TRBV6-1 and TRBJ2-5; D is undetermined. The sample was peripheral blood, taken 28 days after the second AZD1222 dose. The clonotype was recovered from an adult who received the AZD1222 COVID-19 vaccine. The CDR3 DNA sequence: TGTGCCAGCAGTGAAGCGTTCGGTCAGGAGACCCAGTACTTC. It specifies CASSEAFGQETQYF.